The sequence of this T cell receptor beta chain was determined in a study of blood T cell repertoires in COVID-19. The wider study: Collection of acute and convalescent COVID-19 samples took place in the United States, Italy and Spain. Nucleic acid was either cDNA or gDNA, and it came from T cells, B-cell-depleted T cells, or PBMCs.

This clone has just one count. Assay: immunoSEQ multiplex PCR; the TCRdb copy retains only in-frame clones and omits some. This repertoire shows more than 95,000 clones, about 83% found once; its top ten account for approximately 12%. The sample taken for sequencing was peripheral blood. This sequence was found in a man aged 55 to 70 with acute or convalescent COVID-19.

CDR3 loop: CASSITGWDTEAFF. In nucleotides, the CDR3 is TGTGCCAGTAGCATAACGGGGTGGGACACTGAAGCTTTCTTT. The chain links TRBV19 to TRBJ1-1; D gene unclear. Looked up from germline, CDR1 is LNHDA and CDR2 is SQIVND (reference sequence). CDR3 length: 14 residues. V was shortened by 6 bases and J by 3 bases, with 14 bases between the two germline ends.